Listed here are 8 T cell receptor beta chains from one sample, sequenced in a study of cytomegalovirus exposure and HLA in healthy donors. The assay was immunoSEQ multiplex PCR, and TCRdb's table has in-frame clones only and misses some. The sample yields 160,000 or so clones, around nine tenths seen once. Sequencing was done on a sample of PBMCs. These receptors were obtained from a man younger than 30 in good health and CMV-seropositive.

This sequence joins TRBV9 and TRBJ2-7; TRBD2 agrees at 7 bases. The CDR3 is made up of 16 amino acids. Germline-derived CDR1 and CDR2 are SGDLS and YYNGEE. The V gene end was trimmed by 0 bases and the J gene end by 5 bases; junction bases not matched to a gene: 11. In DNA form, the CDR3 reads TGTGCCAGCAGCGTAGCTCGTAGACTTACTAGCGACGAGCAGTACTTC. This gives the protein CASSVARRLTSDEQYF.

The V gene is TRBV5-1, the J gene TRBJ2-1; 10 nucleotides align to TRBD2. Germline V gene sequence: CDR1 SGHRS, CDR2 YFSETQ. The length of the CDR3 is 15 residues. Losses at the gene ends were 0 bases for V and 8 bases for J; bases not matched to a gene: 5. The CDR3 DNA follows: TGCGCCAGCAGCTTGGCAGCGGGGGGGCCTGATGAGCAGTTCTTC. Its protein is CASSLAAGGPDEQFF.

This rearrangement joins TRBV15 to TRBJ1-5; 8 bases align to TRBD1. The germline V gene has CDR1 LNHNV and CDR2 YYDKDF (reference sequence). This CDR3 is built from 14 residues. Germline trimming cut 1 base from V and 7 bases from J; bases unmatched to any gene: 3. The CDR3 bases are TGTGCCACCAGCAGAGGGGACAGGAAGCAGCCCCAGCATTTT. Protein product: CATSRGDRKQPQHF.

This chain links TRBV28 with TRBJ1-5; 8 bases are shared with TRBD1. The CDR3 covers 14 residues. CDR1 is MDHEN and CDR2 is SYDVKM in the germline V gene. The J segment lost 5 bases and the V segment lost 6 bases, leaving 6 bases of the junction unmatched. The CDR3 region is CASSRTGRDQPQHF. CDR3 sequence (DNA): TGTGCCAGCAGCAGGACAGGGAGGGATCAGCCCCAGCATTTT.

The rearrangement joins TRBV29-1 to TRBJ2-3; 7 positions match TRBD1. CDR3 length equals 14 residues. Germline lookup yields CDR1 SQVTM and CDR2 ANQGSEA. V was clipped by 7 bases and J by 2 bases; unmatched bases: 9. As DNA, the CDR3 is TGCAGCGCCACCCTGGGACAGTCCACAGATACGCAGTATTTT. Translated, it gives CSATLGQSTDTQYF.

This clone was observed at least ten times. The chain is built from TRBV29-1 and TRBJ1-1; D call uncertain. Per the germline V gene, CDR1 is SQVTM and CDR2 is ANQGSEA. Trimming stripped 5 bases from V and 1 base from J, with 8 bases between. This CDR3 is built from 12 residues. CDR3 DNA sequence: TGCAGCGTTTTCACGGGGAACACTGAAGCTTTCTTT. Its protein is CSVFTGNTEAFF.

V is TRBV7-3 and J is TRBJ2-3; D call uncertain. Germline assignment: CDR1 SGHTA and CDR2 FQGTGA. The CDR3 is made up of 14 amino acids. V lost 0 bases to trimming and J lost 6 bases, with 10 bases between them. The CDR3 reads CASSLTTRGDTQYF. The CDR3 region has the DNA TGTGCCAGCAGCTTAACGACCCGAGGCGATACGCAGTATTTT.

This clone showed up just a few times. The chain employs TRBV5-1 and TRBJ2-7; 10 bases align to TRBD2. V trimming: 4 bases; J trimming: 6 bases; junction bases outside the gene matches: 7. CDR1 and CDR2 from the germline V gene are SGHRS and YFSETQ. The CDR3 contains 14 residues. The CDR3 loop reads CASSGRTSGSEQYF. CDR3 nucleotide sequence: TGCGCCAGCAGCGGGCGGACTAGCGGCTCCGAGCAGTACTTC.